This T cell receptor (beta chain) was identified in a study of T cell responses to AZD1222 COVID-19 vaccine. From germline, CDR1 is MDHEN and CDR2 SYDVKM. Trimming removed 2 bases from V and 0 bases from J, with 5 bases in between. The CDR3 runs 14 residues. A word on this clone: What it binds is not known.

Measured with immunoSEQ multiplex PCR; TCRdb has only the in-frame clones, and not every one. The sample carries some 200,000 clones, 92% recorded once. Study-wide points: Spike-specific TCR repertoires showed rising breadth and depth after two AZD1222 doses. White British ancestry dominated among donors, who included more females, and clonal diversity was possibly underestimated. Only after the peak T cell response were repertoires sampled. Spike-spanning, vaccine-associated CD4 TCRs were dominant at 160-218 and 743-854.

The sample was peripheral blood, taken on day 0 of AZD1222 vaccination. This receptor was taken from an adult in good health. The rearrangement links TRBV28 to TRBJ1-5; no firm D call. The CDR3 DNA follows: TGTGCCAGCAGTTTAAGTGATAGCAATCAGCCCCAGCATTTT. It specifies CASSLSDSNQPQHF.